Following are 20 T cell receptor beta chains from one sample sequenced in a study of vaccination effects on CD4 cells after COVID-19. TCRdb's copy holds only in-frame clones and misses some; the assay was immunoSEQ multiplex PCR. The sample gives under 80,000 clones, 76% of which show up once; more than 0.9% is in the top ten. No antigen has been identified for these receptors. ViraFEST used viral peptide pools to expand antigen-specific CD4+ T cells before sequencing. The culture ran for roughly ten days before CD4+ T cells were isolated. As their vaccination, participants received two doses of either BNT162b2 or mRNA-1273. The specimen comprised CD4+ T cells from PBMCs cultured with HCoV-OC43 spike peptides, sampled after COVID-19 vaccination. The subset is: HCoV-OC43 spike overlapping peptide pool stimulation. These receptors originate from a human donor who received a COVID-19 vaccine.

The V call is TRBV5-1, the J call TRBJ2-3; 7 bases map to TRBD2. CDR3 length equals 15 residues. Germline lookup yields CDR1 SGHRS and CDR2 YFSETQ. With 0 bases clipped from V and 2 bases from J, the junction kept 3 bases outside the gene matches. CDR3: CASSLDAGVTDTQYF. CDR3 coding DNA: TGCGCCAGCAGCTTGGACGCGGGGGTCACAGATACGCAGTATTTT.

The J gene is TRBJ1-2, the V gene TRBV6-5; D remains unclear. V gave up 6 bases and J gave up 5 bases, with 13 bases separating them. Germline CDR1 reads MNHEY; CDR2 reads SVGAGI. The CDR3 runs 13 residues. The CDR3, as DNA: TGTGCCAGCAGGATGGCGTCTTGGTATGGCTACACCTTC. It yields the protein CASRMASWYGYTF.

CDR3 protein: CASSLVGQYYGYTF. For the CDR3, the DNA is TGTGCCAGCAGCTTGGTAGGACAGTACTATGGCTACACCTTC. This chain uses TRBV5-4 with TRBJ1-2, with TRBD1 as a possible D gene (6 bases). The CDR3 contains 14 residues. Trimming took off 0 bases at V and 3 bases at J, with 9 bases between the two ends. Per germline, CDR1 SGHNT and CDR2 YYREEE (reference sequence).

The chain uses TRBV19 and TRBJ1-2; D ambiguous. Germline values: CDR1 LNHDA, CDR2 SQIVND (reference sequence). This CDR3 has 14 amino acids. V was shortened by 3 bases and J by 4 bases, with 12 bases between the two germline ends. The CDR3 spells CASSMPDSVYGYTF. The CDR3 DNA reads TGTGCCAGTAGTATGCCAGACTCCGTCTATGGCTACACCTTC.

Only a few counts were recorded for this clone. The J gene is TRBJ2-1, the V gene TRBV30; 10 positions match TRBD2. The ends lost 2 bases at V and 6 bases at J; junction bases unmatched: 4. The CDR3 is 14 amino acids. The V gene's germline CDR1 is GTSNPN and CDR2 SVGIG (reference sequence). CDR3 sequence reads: CAWSLERGGNEQFF. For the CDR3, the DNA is TGTGCCTGGAGTTTGGAGCGGGGGGGCAATGAGCAGTTCTTC.

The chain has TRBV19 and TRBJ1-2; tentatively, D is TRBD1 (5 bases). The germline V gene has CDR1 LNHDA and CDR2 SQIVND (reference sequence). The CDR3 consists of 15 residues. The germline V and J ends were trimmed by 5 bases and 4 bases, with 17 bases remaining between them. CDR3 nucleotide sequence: TGTGCCAGTAGTCCCGCCACCGGGGGTGGCTATGGCTACACCTTC. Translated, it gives CASSPATGGGYGYTF.

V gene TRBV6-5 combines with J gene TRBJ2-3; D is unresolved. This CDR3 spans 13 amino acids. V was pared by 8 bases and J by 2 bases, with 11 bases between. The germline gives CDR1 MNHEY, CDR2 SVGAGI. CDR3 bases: TGTGCCAGCTGTCGTCAGAACACAGATACGCAGTATTTT. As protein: CASCRQNTDTQYF.

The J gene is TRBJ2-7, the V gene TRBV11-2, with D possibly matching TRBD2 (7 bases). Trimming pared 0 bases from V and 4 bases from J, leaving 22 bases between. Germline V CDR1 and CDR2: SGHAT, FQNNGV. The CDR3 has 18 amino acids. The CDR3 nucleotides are TGTGCCAGCAGCTTAGACAGGGGAGGGTCTAAATACCCGTACGAGCAGTACGTC. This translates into CASSLDRGGSKYPYEQYV.

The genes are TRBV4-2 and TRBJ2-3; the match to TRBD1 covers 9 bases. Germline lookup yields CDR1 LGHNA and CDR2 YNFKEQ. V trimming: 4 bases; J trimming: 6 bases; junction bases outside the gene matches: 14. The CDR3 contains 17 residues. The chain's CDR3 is CASSLFFSGQGFDTQYF. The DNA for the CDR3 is TGTGCCAGCAGCCTCTTTTTTTCGGGACAGGGTTTCGATACGCAGTATTTT.

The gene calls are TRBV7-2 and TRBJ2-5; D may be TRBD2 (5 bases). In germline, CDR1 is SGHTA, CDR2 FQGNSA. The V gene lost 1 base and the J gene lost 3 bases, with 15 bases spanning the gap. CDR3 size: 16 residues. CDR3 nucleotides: TGTGCCAGCAGCTTAGTAATTTCTCTGCGGGAAGAGACCCAGTACTTC. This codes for CASSLVISLREETQYF.

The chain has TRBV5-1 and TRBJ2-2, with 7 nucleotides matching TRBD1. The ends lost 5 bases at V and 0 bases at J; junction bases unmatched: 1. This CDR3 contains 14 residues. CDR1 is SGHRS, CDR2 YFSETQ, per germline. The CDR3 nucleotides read TGCGCCAGCAGACAGGGGACGAACACCGGGGAGCTGTTTTTT. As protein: CASRQGTNTGELFF.

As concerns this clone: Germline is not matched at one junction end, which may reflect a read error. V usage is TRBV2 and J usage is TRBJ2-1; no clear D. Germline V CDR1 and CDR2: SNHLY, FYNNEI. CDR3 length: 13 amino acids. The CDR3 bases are TGTGCCAGCACTGAACAGCTCTACAATGAGCAGTTCTTC. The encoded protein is CASTEQLYNEQFF.

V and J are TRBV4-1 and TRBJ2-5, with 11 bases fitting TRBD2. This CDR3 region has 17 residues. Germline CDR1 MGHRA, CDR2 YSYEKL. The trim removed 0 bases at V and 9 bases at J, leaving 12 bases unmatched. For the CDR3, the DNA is TGCGCCAGCAGCCAAGAAAGGACTAGCGGGTCCCAATCGGCCCAGTACTTC. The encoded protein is CASSQERTSGSQSAQYF.

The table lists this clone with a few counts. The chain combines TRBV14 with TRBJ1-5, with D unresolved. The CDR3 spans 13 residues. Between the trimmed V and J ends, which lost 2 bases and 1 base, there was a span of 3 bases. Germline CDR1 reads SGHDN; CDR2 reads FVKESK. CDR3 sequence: CASSQFSNQPQHF. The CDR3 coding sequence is TGTGCCAGCAGCCAATTCAGCAATCAGCCCCAGCATTTT.

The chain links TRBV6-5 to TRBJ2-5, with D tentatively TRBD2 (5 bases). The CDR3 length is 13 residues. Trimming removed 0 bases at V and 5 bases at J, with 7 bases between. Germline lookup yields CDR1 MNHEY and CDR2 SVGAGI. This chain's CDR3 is CASSYSRAETQYF. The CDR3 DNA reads TGTGCCAGCAGTTACTCGAGGGCGGAGACCCAGTACTTC.

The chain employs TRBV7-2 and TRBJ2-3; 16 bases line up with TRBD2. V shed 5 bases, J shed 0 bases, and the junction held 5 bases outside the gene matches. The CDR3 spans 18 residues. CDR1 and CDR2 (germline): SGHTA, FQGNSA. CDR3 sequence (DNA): TGTGCCAGCAGCGCGCCGGGACTAGCGGGGGGGAGCACAGATACGCAGTATTTT. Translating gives CASSAPGLAGGSTDTQYF.

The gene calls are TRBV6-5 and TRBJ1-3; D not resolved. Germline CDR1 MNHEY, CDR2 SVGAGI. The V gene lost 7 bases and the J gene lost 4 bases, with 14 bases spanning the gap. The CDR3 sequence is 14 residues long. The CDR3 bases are TGTGCCAGCATGTTCCACAGCCAAGGAAACACCATATATTTT. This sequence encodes CASMFHSQGNTIYF.

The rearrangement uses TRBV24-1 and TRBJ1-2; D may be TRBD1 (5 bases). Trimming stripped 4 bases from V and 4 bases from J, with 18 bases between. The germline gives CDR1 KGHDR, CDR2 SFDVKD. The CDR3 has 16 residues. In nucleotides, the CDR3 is TGTGCCACCAGTGACTCCCAGGTGGGAAGGGGCTATGGCTACACCTTC. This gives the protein CATSDSQVGRGYGYTF.

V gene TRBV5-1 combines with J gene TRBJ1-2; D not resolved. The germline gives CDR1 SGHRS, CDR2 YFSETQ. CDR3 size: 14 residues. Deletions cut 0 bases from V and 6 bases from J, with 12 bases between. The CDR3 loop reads CASSLERRRDGYTF. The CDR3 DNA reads TGCGCCAGCAGCTTGGAAAGAAGGAGGGATGGCTACACCTTC.

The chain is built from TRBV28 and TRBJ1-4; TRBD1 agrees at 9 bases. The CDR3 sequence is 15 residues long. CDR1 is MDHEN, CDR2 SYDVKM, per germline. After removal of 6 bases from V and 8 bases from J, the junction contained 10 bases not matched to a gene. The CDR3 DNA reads TGTGCCAGCAGCCCCCACGGGACAGGGATAGAAAAACTGTTTTTT. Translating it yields CASSPHGTGIEKLFF.